The 15 T cell receptor beta chains below all came from one sample that was sequenced in a study of T cells in Graves' hyperthyroidism and ophthalmopathy. The source material, RNA transcripts, was used to amplify TCR beta CDR3 regions. The HTBI set primed first-round TCR CDR3 RT-PCR. TCRdb itself ran the multiplex PCR reads through MiXCR, one entry per CDR3 protein. The profile shows about 640,000 distinct CDR3 sequences, around 15% of them singletons. Sequencing was done on a sample of blood. These receptors were taken from a woman aged 50 to 60 with Graves' ophthalmopathy.

This clonotype was counted many times. The chain links TRBV20-1 to TRBJ2-7, with 8 bases that match TRBD1. The CDR3 has 17 residues. Germline V CDR1 and CDR2: DFQATT, SNEGSKA (reference sequence). The trim removed 0 bases at V and 1 base at J, leaving 11 bases unmatched. CDR3 amino acids: CSARDGGGQGRSYEQYF. DNA of the CDR3: TGCAGTGCTAGAGATGGGGGTGGACAGGGTCGTTCCTACGAGCAGTACTTC.

The table lists this clonotype with many counts. V usage is TRBV7-9 and J usage is TRBJ2-7; D is ambiguous. The germline gives CDR1 SEHNR, CDR2 FQNEAQ (reference sequence). The V end was cut by 5 bases, the J end by 4 bases, with 9 bases between. The CDR3 sequence is 12 residues long. CDR3 nucleotides: TGTGCCAGCAGCACGACCCCGTACGAGCAGTACTTC. Its protein is CASSTTPYEQYF.

This clonotype was detected ten times or more. V gene TRBV7-2 combines with J gene TRBJ2-5; D not resolved. With 5 bases removed from V and 3 bases from J, the gap between germline ends came to 13 bases. CDR3 length: 14 residues. Germline loops: CDR1 SGHTA, CDR2 FQGNSA. As DNA, the CDR3 is TGTGCCAGCAGCGGTCGTCGGACGGAAGAGACCCAGTACTTC. Protein product: CASSGRRTEETQYF. The full variable domain, completed using reference TRBV7-2 and TRBJ2-5, is GAGVSQSPSNKVTEKGKDVELRCDPISGHTALYWYRQSLGQGLEFLIYFQGNSAPDKSGLPSDRFSAERTGGSVSTLTIQRTQQEDSAVYLCASSGRRTEETQYFGPGTRLLVL.

This clonotype was seen at least ten times. V and J are TRBV30 and TRBJ2-5; D is possibly TRBD1 or TRBD2 (5 bases each). Germline CDR1 is GTSNPN and CDR2 is SVGIG (reference sequence). The ends were cut back, 0 bases at V and 7 bases at J, with 12 bases in the middle. This CDR3 has 13 amino acids. CDR3 protein: CAWSVADIGTQYF. The CDR3 nucleotides read TGTGCCTGGAGTGTAGCGGACATTGGGACCCAGTACTTC.

This clonotype has a handful of counts. J is TRBJ1-4 and V is TRBV6-1, with unresolved D. Germline V gene lookup returns CDR1 MNHNS and CDR2 SASEGT. The germline V and J ends were trimmed by 6 bases and 7 bases, with 6 bases remaining between them. The CDR3 is 11 residues long. The CDR3 region is CASSTLEKLFF. The CDR3 DNA reads TGTGCCAGCAGCACACTTGAAAAACTGTTTTTT.

V and J are TRBV7-9 and TRBJ2-1; the D call may be TRBD1 or TRBD2 (5 bases each). Trimming took 4 bases from V and 10 from J, leaving 11 bases between them. There are 12 residues in the CDR3. The germline V gene has CDR1 SEHNR and CDR2 FQNEAQ (reference sequence). In nucleotides, the CDR3 is TGTGCCAGCAGCTACCGGGACCGCGAGCAGTTCTTC. This encodes CASSYRDREQFF.

This clonotype was seen at least ten times. The J gene is TRBJ1-6, the V gene TRBV6-5, with TRBD1 as a possible D gene (5 bases). Germline values: CDR1 MNHEY, CDR2 SVGAGI. The V gene lost 0 bases and the J gene lost 0 bases, with 12 bases spanning the gap. There are 18 residues in the CDR3. CDR3 sequence reads: CASSYSLRGSSYNSPLHF. The CDR3 bases are TGTGCCAGCAGTTACTCTCTCCGGGGGAGCTCCTATAATTCACCCCTCCACTTT.

This clonotype has a count of ten or more. The chain recombines TRBV6-1 with TRBJ2-7, with D hard to call. Deletions cut 6 bases from V and 3 bases from J, with 12 bases between. CDR1 MNHNS and CDR2 SASEGT come from the germline V gene. The CDR3 has 13 residues. As DNA, the CDR3 is TGTGCCAGCAGCACCGTGCGGTACTACGAGCAGTACTTC. Protein: CASSTVRYYEQYF.

This clonotype has ten or more counts. The V gene is TRBV20-1, the J gene TRBJ2-5; maybe TRBD1 (5 bases). This CDR3 has 12 amino acids. Germline CDR1 and CDR2: DFQATT and SNEGSKA (reference sequence). Trimming stripped 5 bases from V and 5 bases from J, with 12 bases between. The CDR3 bases are TGCAGTGCTCTTGACAGTGGGGAGACCCAGTACTTC. Its protein is CSALDSGETQYF.

This clonotype was counted a few times. V usage is TRBV9 and J usage is TRBJ2-2; TRBD1 is a possible D gene (5 bases). The germline V gene has CDR1 SGDLS and CDR2 YYNGEE. Trimming left V 4 bases short and J 0 bases short, with 22 bases between. This CDR3 region has 19 residues. The CDR3 coding sequence is TGTGCCAGCAGCCCCGAGGCCCGAGACAGCTACGCGAACACCGGGGAGCTGTTTTTT. It encodes CASSPEARDSYANTGELFF. Using reference TRBV9 and TRBJ2-2 for the parts outside the CDR3, the full variable domain is DSGVTQTPKHLITATGQRVTLRCSPRSGDLSVYWYQQSLDQGLQFLIQYYNGEERAKGNILERFSAQQFPDLHSELNLSSLELGDSALYFCASSPEARDSYANTGELFFGEGSRLTVL.

This clonotype was picked up a small number of times. V gene TRBV19 combines with J gene TRBJ2-1; 9 bases are a match to TRBD1. V lost 5 bases to trimming and J lost 12 bases; unmatched junction nucleotides: 2. Germline V gene data show CDR1 as LNHDA and CDR2 as SQIVND (reference sequence). The CDR3 covers 11 residues. CDR3 sequence reads: CASSVGQGQFF. The DNA for the CDR3 is TGTGCCAGTAGTGTGGGACAGGGGCAGTTCTTC.

V usage is TRBV9 and J usage is TRBJ1-2; D gene unclear. The V and J ends lost 2 bases and 4 bases respectively, with 9 bases between them. The CDR3 contains 13 residues. Germline V gives CDR1 SGDLS, CDR2 YYNGEE. CDR3: CASSVGSPYGYTF. The CDR3 DNA sequence: TGTGCCAGCAGCGTGGGCAGCCCCTATGGCTACACCTTC.

This clonotype was found many times. This chain joins TRBV3-1 and TRBJ2-3, with a tentative D call TRBD2 (5 bases). The length of the CDR3 is 16 residues. Trimming left V 2 bases short and J 0 bases short, with 12 bases between. CDR1 and CDR2 from the germline V gene are LGHDT and YNNKEL (reference sequence). CDR3 nucleotide sequence: TGTGCCAGCAGCCAACTAGCTGCCTCTAGCACAGATACGCAGTATTTT. This sequence encodes CASSQLAASSTDTQYF.

This clonotype was seen many times. This sequence joins TRBV7-8 and TRBJ2-7; 7 positions match TRBD1. J was trimmed by 7 bases and V by 5 bases; bases with no gene match: 11. CDR1 is SGHVS, CDR2 FQNEAQ, per germline. This CDR3 has 14 amino acids. The CDR3, as DNA: TGTGCCAGCAGCCGACCGGGACAGCCGAGAGAGCAGTACTTC. It is translated as CASSRPGQPREQYF.

This clonotype was seen at least ten times. The chain links TRBV7-2 to TRBJ2-3; 8 bases align to TRBD2. The V gene's germline CDR1 is SGHTA and CDR2 FQGNSA. This CDR3 is built from 15 residues. V shed 5 bases and J 6 bases; nucleotides not matched to a gene: 10. The DNA of the CDR3 is TGTGCCAGCAGCGCTAGACTTCCGGGGGGGGATACGCAGTATTTT. It specifies CASSARLPGGDTQYF.